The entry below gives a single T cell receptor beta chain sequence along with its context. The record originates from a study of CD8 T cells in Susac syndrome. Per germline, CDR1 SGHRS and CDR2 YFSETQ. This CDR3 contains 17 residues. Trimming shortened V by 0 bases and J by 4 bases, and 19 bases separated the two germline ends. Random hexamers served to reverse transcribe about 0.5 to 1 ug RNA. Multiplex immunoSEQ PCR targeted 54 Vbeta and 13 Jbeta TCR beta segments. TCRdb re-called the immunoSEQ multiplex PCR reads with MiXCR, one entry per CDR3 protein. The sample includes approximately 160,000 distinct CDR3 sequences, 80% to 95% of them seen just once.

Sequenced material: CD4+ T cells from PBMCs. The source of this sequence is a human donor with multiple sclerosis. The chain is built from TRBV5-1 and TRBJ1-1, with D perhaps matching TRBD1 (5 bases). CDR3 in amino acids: CASSLGVVGLLGTEAFF. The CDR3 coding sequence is TGCGCCAGCAGCTTGGGCGTCGTGGGGCTCCTTGGCACTGAAGCTTTCTTT. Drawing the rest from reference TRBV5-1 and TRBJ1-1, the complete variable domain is KAGVTQTPRYLIKTRGQQVTLSCSPISGHRSVSWYQQTPGQGLQFLFEYFSETQRNKGNFPGRFSGRQFSNSRSEMNVSTLELGDSALYLCASSLGVVGLLGTEAFFGQGTRLTVV.